The clone carrying this T cell receptor beta chain was counted ten times or more. Antigen: not known. TCRdb ran MiXCR on the reads and lists one entry per CDR3 protein. The sample contains 400,000 or so distinct CDR3 sequences, roughly 20% of which appear only once. The CDR3 contains 13 residues. Germline V CDR1 and CDR2: SGHTA, FQGNSA. V was pared by 6 bases and J by 4 bases, with 12 bases between. This specimen belongs to a study of T cell repertoires in cytomegalovirus infection. Whole-study context: An indication of both CMV infection and matching HLA type came from public TCR beta signatures.

Study results and limitations: Summed frequency of public TCR beta families distinguished CMV carriers with the relevant HLA. Across the ex vivo response, the dominant clonotypes were HLA-C-restricted CMV-specific TCR beta clonotypes.

The TCR was taken from a human donor in good health (CMV status not recorded). Some clones in this sample may be carry-over from other donors' samples. What was sequenced was PBMCs. The genes are TRBV7-2 and TRBJ2-5; D unresolved. CDR3 DNA sequence: TGTGCCAGCAGGAATAGCCCCGGAGAGACCCAGTACTTC. Its protein is CASRNSPGETQYF.